Listed below are T cell receptor beta chains from one sample, sequenced in a study of cytomegalovirus exposure and HLA in healthy donors. Clones were read by immunoSEQ multiplex PCR, and TCRdb kept only the in-frame ones, dropping some. The table records under 150,000 clones, 55% to 65% of them present only once. The sequencing input was PBMCs. The receptors derive from a woman aged 40 to 49 in good health and CMV-seropositive. Both conserved end residues are part of each CDR3. Fields, in order: J gene, D gene, V gene, clone size, CDR3 DNA, CDR3 protein. A D gene is named only where the DNA matches it firmly. Size tells how often a clone was seen (once, few, many) or the class of an expanded clone, and some rows leave it out.

TRBJ2-1 TRBD1 TRBV7-3 NA TGTGCCAGCAGCTTAACCCCCGACAGGGACTACAATGAGCAGTTCTTC CASSLTPDRDYNEQFF
TRBJ1-1 TRBD1 TRBV5-1 NA TGCGCCAGCAGCTTGGATCGGGACAGGGAAGCTTTCTTT CASSLDRDREAFF
TRBJ2-7 TRBD1 TRBV5-4 few TGTGCCAGCAGCCCGACAGGGAACGAGCAGTACTTC CASSPTGNEQYF
TRBJ1-3 NA TRBV27 few TGTGCCAGCAGAGGACATTCCGGAAACACCATATATTTT CASRGHSGNTIYF
TRBJ2-7 TRBD2 TRBV5-6 NA TGTGCCAGCAGCGGTGGACTAGCGCAATTGACGGTGCCTGACGAGCAGTACTTC CASSGGLAQLTVPDEQYF
TRBJ2-3 NA TRBV4-1 NA TGCGCCAGCAGCCAGATGGGCGGGATGACGCAGTATTTT CASSQMGGMTQYF
TRBJ1-1 TRBD1 TRBV7-9 once TGTGCCAGCAGCTTAGCTGCAGGGGGAGCTTTCTTT CASSLAAGGAFF
TRBJ1-2 NA TRBV7-8 few TGTGCCAGCAGCCCAGTCCCCCACTATGGCTACACCTTC CASSPVPHYGYTF
TRBJ1-4 NA TRBV10-2 NA TGCGCCAGCAGTGTTATCCTTGAAAAACTGTTTTTT CASSVILEKLFF
TRBJ2-7 TRBD2 TRBV6-5 once TGTGCCAGCAGTTTCCTAGCGGGAGTACACGAGCAGTACTTC CASSFLAGVHEQYF
TRBJ2-7 TRBD2 TRBV2 NA TGTGCCAGCAGTGAATTCGGGCGGGAGGGGATCTACGAGCAGTACTTC CASSEFGREGIYEQYF
TRBJ2-2 TRBD2 TRBV6-5 few TGTGCCAGCAGCAGACTAGCGGGAGGTACCGGGGAGCTGTTTTTT CASSRLAGGTGELFF
TRBJ2-2 NA TRBV7-7 NA TGTGCTAGCAGCTTAGATAGCGTGAAGAACACCGGGGAGCTGTTTTTT CASSLDSVKNTGELFF
TRBJ2-2 NA TRBV4-2 few TGTGCCAGCAGCCAAGGGAGCGGGGAGCTGTTTTTT CASSQGSGELFF
TRBJ2-3 TRBD2 TRBV25-1 NA TGTGCCAGCAGTGCTAGCGGGAGTGAATCAGATACGCAGTATTTT CASSASGSESDTQYF
TRBJ2-7 TRBD2 TRBV5-1 NA TGCGCCAGCAGCTTCCAGCGGGAGACCTACGAGCAGTACTTC CASSFQRETYEQYF
TRBJ2-7 NA TRBV27 NA TGTGCCAGCCGTCACCCGGGCTCCTACGAGCAGTACTTC CASRHPGSYEQYF
TRBJ2-1 TRBD1 TRBV29-1 few TGCAGCGTTGAAAGGGGGCAGAGCTCCTACAATGAGCAGTTCTTC CSVERGQSSYNEQFF
TRBJ1-2 NA TRBV11-2 few TGTGCCTCATCTTGGGGGGACTATGGCTACACCTTC CASSWGDYGYTF
TRBJ1-1 NA TRBV7-2 once TGTGCCAGCAGCTTAGCGCAGACTGAAGCTTTCTTT CASSLAQTEAFF